These 20 T cell receptor beta chains were all obtained from the same sample, sequenced in a study of Ad26.COV2.S vaccination and SARS-CoV-2 variants. Treatment described: roughly 20 received Ad26.COV2.S at low or high dose, single or two shots; about 5 received placebo; per-sample allocation not given. Collection of the samples took place on day 63 after the first injection of vaccine or placebo. Sequencing used immunoSEQ multiplex PCR; TCRdb keeps in-frame clones, though not all of them. Here the sample spans about 320,000 clones, 86% being singletons. Sequencing was performed on peripheral blood, taken in a trial of Ad26.COV2.S vaccine versus placebo. The receptors shown here come from a person aged 18-65 years who received the Ad26.COV2.S COVID-19 vaccine or a placebo.

The CDR3, as DNA: TGTGCCAGCAGCTTAGGGCTACTCACAGATACGCAGTATTTT. The encoded protein is CASSLGLLTDTQYF. The chain is built from TRBV7-2 and TRBJ2-3, with unresolved D. Trimming cost V 1 base and J 2 bases, with 7 bases left between them. This CDR3 spans 14 amino acids. Germline V gene data show CDR1 as SGHTA and CDR2 as FQGNSA.

The V and J genes are TRBV11-2 and TRBJ1-2; D call uncertain. CDR3 length equals 17 residues. The ends were cut back, 0 bases at V and 2 bases at J, with 16 bases in the middle. CDR1 and CDR2 from the germline V gene are SGHAT and FQNNGV. The CDR3 reads CASSLDPAGTVNYGYTF. CDR3 bases: TGTGCCAGCAGCTTAGATCCAGCTGGAACCGTAAACTATGGCTACACCTTC.

The rearrangement joins TRBV3-1 (or the pseudogene TRBV3-2) to TRBJ2-5; D not resolved. Germline values: CDR1 LGHDT, CDR2 YNNKEL (reference sequence). CDR3 length: 11 amino acids. V was clipped by 1 base and J by 7 bases, with 4 bases between them. As DNA, the CDR3 is TGTGCCAGCAGCCAAGGGCGGACCCAGTACTTC. It is translated as CASSQGRTQYF.

At least ten counts were recorded for this clone. The chain is built from TRBV6-5 and TRBJ2-3; a weak D match, TRBD1 (5 bases). Per germline, CDR1 MNHEY and CDR2 SVGAGI. The CDR3 runs to 14 residues. The CDR3 region is CATELQGSTDTQYF. CDR3 DNA sequence: TGTGCGACCGAGCTCCAGGGAAGCACAGATACGCAGTATTTT.

This rearrangement joins TRBV5-6 to TRBJ2-2, with D perhaps matching TRBD2 (6 bases). Germline CDR1 is SGHDT and CDR2 is YYEEEE. V was trimmed by 0 bases and J by 4 bases, leaving 16 bases between them. The CDR3 covers 17 residues. The DNA of the CDR3 is TGTGCCAGCAGCTTGGTCGGAGTTGTGGGGGGCACCGGGGAGCTGTTTTTT. It encodes CASSLVGVVGGTGELFF.

The chain links TRBV6-5 to TRBJ1-6, with D possibly being TRBD1 (5 bases). The CDR3 runs to 14 residues. The V end was cut by 4 bases, the J end by 10 bases, with 14 bases between. Germline V CDR1 and CDR2: MNHEY, SVGAGI. The CDR3 sequence is CASSWDGVKSPLHF. The CDR3 nucleotides read TGTGCCAGCAGTTGGGACGGGGTTAAGTCACCCCTCCACTTT.

DNA for the CDR3: TGTGCCATCAGTGAGTCTGGGGGGTCCGGTCGCAAGAACACTGAAGCTTTCTTT. Translation gives CAISESGGSGRKNTEAFF. The J gene is TRBJ1-1, the V gene TRBV10-3; tentative D call: TRBD1 (5 bases). Trimming took 0 bases from V and 1 from J, leaving 18 bases between them. Germline lookup yields CDR1 ENHRY and CDR2 SYGVKD. CDR3 length: 18 amino acids.

The chain recombines TRBV9 with TRBJ2-6, with D possibly being TRBD1 (5 bases). Trimming removed 0 bases at V and 4 bases at J, with 8 bases between. CDR1 and CDR2 from the germline V gene are SGDLS and YYNGEE. This CDR3 is built from 15 residues. For the CDR3, the DNA is TGTGCCAGCAGCGTAGAAGGGGTAGGGGCCAACGTCCTGACTTTC. It translates to CASSVEGVGANVLTF.

This clone came up a few times. This chain joins TRBV5-4 and TRBJ2-4; D gene uncertain. Germline assignment: CDR1 SGHNT and CDR2 YYREEE (reference sequence). This CDR3 contains 14 residues. The germline V and J ends were trimmed by 5 bases and 0 bases, with 9 bases remaining between them. CDR3 in DNA: TGTGCCAGCAGTACCGCGGTAGCCAAAAACATTCAGTACTTC. Residues: CASSTAVAKNIQYF.

The V call is TRBV9, the J call TRBJ2-1; D is perhaps TRBD1 or TRBD2 (5 bases each). Germline V gene lookup returns CDR1 SGDLS and CDR2 YYNGEE. The CDR3 loop spans 14 amino acids. Trimming removed 3 bases from V and 5 bases from J, with 12 bases in between. CDR3 residues: CASSASGAHNEQFF. The DNA of the CDR3 is TGTGCCAGCAGCGCCTCCGGGGCCCACAATGAGCAGTTCTTC.

The gene calls are TRBV10-3 and TRBJ1-2; a possible D gene is TRBD1 (6 bases). V lost 10 bases, J lost 5 bases, and 20 bases lay in between. CDR3 size: 14 residues. The germline V gene encodes CDR1 ENHRY and CDR2 SYGVKD. CDR3 bases: TGTGCCACCTTTAATTACAGGGCCCCTTATGGCTACACCTTC. Protein sequence: CATFNYRAPYGYTF.

This chain links TRBV6-5 with TRBJ1-4, with 12 bases aligning to TRBD1. In germline, CDR1 is MNHEY, CDR2 SVGAGI. This CDR3 comprises 15 residues. J gave up 6 bases and V 6 bases, and 5 bases lay outside the gene matches. The CDR3 DNA reads as TGTGCCAGCAGGACGGGACAGGGGGCGGATGAAAAACTGTTTTTT. Translating it yields CASRTGQGADEKLFF.

This chain uses TRBV12-3 or TRBV12-4 with TRBJ2-4; D call uncertain. CDR3 length: 13 residues. Trimming cost V 2 bases and J 5 bases, with 7 bases left between them. CDR3 coding DNA: TGTGCCAGCAGTTTACGGTTGGAAAACATTCAGTACTTC. Residues: CASSLRLENIQYF.

The rearrangement links TRBV12-3 or TRBV12-4 to TRBJ2-5; tentative D call: TRBD1 (6 bases). The V end was cut by 6 bases, the J end by 7 bases, with 15 bases between. CDR3 length: 13 residues. CDR3 sequence (DNA): TGTGCCAGCAGCCGTCAGACAGGTGGGACCCAGTACTTC. Protein sequence: CASSRQTGGTQYF.

The CDR3 region is CASSTQGARNTEAFF. CDR3 nucleotides: TGCGCCAGCAGCACACAGGGGGCTAGGAACACTGAAGCTTTCTTT. The V and J genes are TRBV5-1 and TRBJ1-1; 9 nucleotides line up with TRBD1. The CDR3 covers 15 residues. The trim removed 4 bases at V and 1 base at J, leaving 5 bases unmatched. Germline loops: CDR1 SGHRS, CDR2 YFSETQ.

The chain has TRBV30 and TRBJ1-6; D is unresolved. The CDR3 is made up of 15 amino acids. V was shortened by 3 bases and J by 6 bases, with 15 bases between the two germline ends. Germline CDR1 is GTSNPN and CDR2 is SVGIG (reference sequence). CDR3 sequence (DNA): TGTGCCTGGAGCCCGGGTCTAGGGTCTAATTCACCCCTCCACTTT. Its protein is CAWSPGLGSNSPLHF.

This clone was detected only once. This chain uses TRBV24-1 with TRBJ2-1, with 7 bases that match TRBD1. Trimming removed 3 bases from V and 13 bases from J; junction bases left unmatched: 5. The CDR3 loop spans 12 amino acids. Looked up from germline, CDR1 is KGHDR and CDR2 is SFDVKD. This CDR3 reads CATSDGWDSQFF. DNA for the CDR3: TGTGCCACCAGTGATGGGTGGGACAGCCAGTTCTTC.

The chain employs TRBV5-1 and TRBJ2-7; D assignment may be TRBD1 or TRBD2 (5 bases each). Looked up from germline, CDR1 is SGHRS and CDR2 is YFSETQ. The CDR3 runs to 14 residues. V dropped 2 bases and J dropped 4 bases, with 13 bases sitting between them. This CDR3 is CASSFTGTGYEQYF. The CDR3 DNA reads TGCGCCAGCAGCTTTACCGGGACGGGATACGAGCAGTACTTC. Full variable domain (rest looked up from reference TRBV5-1 and TRBJ2-7): KAGVTQTPRYLIKTRGQQVTLSCSPISGHRSVSWYQQTPGQGLQFLFEYFSETQRNKGNFPGRFSGRQFSNSRSEMNVSTLELGDSALYLCASSFTGTGYEQYFGPGTRLTVT.

In its sample, this clone was seen many times. The chain joins TRBV11-2 to TRBJ1-2; D unresolved. The CDR3 totals 14 residues. V gave up 5 bases and J gave up 2 bases, with 12 bases separating them. Germline V CDR1 and CDR2: SGHAT, FQNNGV. In nucleotides, the CDR3 is TGTGCCAGCAGCCCATCCGGGATAAACTATGGCTACACCTTC. Translating it yields CASSPSGINYGYTF.

The chain links TRBV30 to TRBJ1-4; 7 nucleotides match TRBD1. The J segment lost 8 bases and the V segment lost 3 bases, leaving 3 bases of the junction unmatched. Per the germline V gene, CDR1 is GTSNPN and CDR2 is SVGIG (reference sequence). There are 12 residues in the CDR3. The CDR3 nucleotides are TGTGCCTGGAGAAGGGGGCGCGAAAAACTGTTTTTT. As protein: CAWRRGREKLFF.